This T cell receptor (beta chain) was captured in a study of T-cell memory formation after mild COVID-19. Study details: TCR clusters mostly belonged to single donors.

There are a few counts of this clonotype. Its antigen is unknown. One entry per CDR3 protein results from TCRdb running MiXCR on the 5' RACE reads. The table shows around 430,000 distinct CDR3 sequences, with approximately 15% occurring only once. Study findings and constraints: Prior to infection, memory already included some responding clones, suggesting cross-reactive memory joined.

This CDR3 spans 14 amino acids. Per the germline V gene, CDR1 is KGHDR and CDR2 is SFDVKD. V lost 3 bases and J 4 bases, leaving 10 bases between the germline ends. The rearrangement links TRBV24-1 to TRBJ2-3; D is unresolved. The sample comprised PBMCs or a T cell subset sorted from them (not recorded which). The origin of this receptor is a man younger than 35 who had mild COVID-19 (a few samples of this study predate the infection). Cell type and time point are not known. The CDR3 here is CATSDATTADTQYF. The CDR3 DNA follows: TGTGCCACCAGTGATGCCACGACCGCAGATACGCAGTATTTT.